What follows describes a single TCR beta chain. This clonotype was seen at least ten times. Its specific antigen is unknown. Within one base of it there is no much larger clone, and no base qualities were kept. This entry is derived from a study of CD8 T cells in ankylosing spondylitis (dated by TCRdb to between 2016 and 2019). Study-level background: T cell receptor beta repertoires were profiled in healthy donors and ankylosing spondylitis patients so that disease-linked TCR variants could be found. The full study cohort comprised around 23 ankylosing spondylitis patients and 85 to 120 healthy donors. Samples of peripheral blood were taken, and for ankylosing spondylitis patients, synovial fluid was collected as well. What the study reported, not specific to this receptor: Some of the motif variants had been reported before in the synovial fluid and blood of reactive arthritis patients, a finding that suggests common disease-initiation mechanisms. According to the report, matched synovial fluid samples from ankylosing spondylitis patients were significantly enriched for the disease-linked clones. The disease-linked clones showed a CD8+ phenotype and occurred at relatively low frequencies in peripheral blood. A TCR beta motif of about 8 highly homologous amino acid variants appeared characteristic of blood from ankylosing spondylitis patients.

The germline V gene gives CDR1 as MNHNS and CDR2 as SASEGT. The junction shows trimming of 5 bases on V and 12 bases on J, plus 17 bases between the germline ends. Its CDR3 holds 14 amino acids, cysteine through phenylalanine. Just CDR3 DNA is preserved here, 42 bases in frame from base 1. Data came from an Illumina HiSeq 2500. TCR beta libraries were prepared by quantitative 5'-RACE with molecular barcodes. In the authors' own workflow: To identify disease-linked TCR variants, a new computational method was used, one built on a probabilistic model of VDJ rearrangement. TCRdb itself trimmed the public reads at Q25 with fastp, ran MiXCR and retained productive beta chains. Records with the same CDR3 protein are collapsed into one entry carrying the most frequent genes and DNA. These V and J calls rely on TCRdb rather than the paper's analysis. The sample table lists about 52,000 distinct CDR3 sequences, 7.4% of them with a count of one. Of the sample, over 6.5% is held by the ten largest clones.

This TCR was sampled from a female donor with ankylosing spondylitis or in good health (not recorded which). Specimen: blood, either unsorted or a sorted T cell fraction (not recorded which). The V and J genes are TRBV6-1 and TRBJ1-6; TRBD1 is a possible D gene, resting on 6 matching bases. In nucleotide form, the sequence is TGTGCCAGCAGTCGAGCGTCACAGGGTAGACCCCTCCACTTT. Its protein is CASSRASQGRPLHF.